The clone carrying this T cell receptor beta chain was detected only once. Its antigen remains unidentified. Other nucleotide sequences from this sample produce the same CDR3. The sample comes from a study of shared clonotypes between healthy human individuals. Study-wide findings and caveats: About 5% of naive CD4 clonotypes were shared across a few donors.

Over several immunoSEQ plates, each subset's genomic DNA was distributed in even portions. Replicate PCRs run on sorted subsets employed about 220 ng DNA, approximately 30,000 T cell genomes. Here immunoSEQ multiplex PCR was the method, and the copy in TCRdb shows in-frame clones only, minus some. The sample records 2,100,000 or so clones, approximately 96% being singletons. Trimming removed 0 bases from V and 2 bases from J, with 9 bases in between. The V gene's germline CDR1 is SGHRS and CDR2 YFSETQ. This CDR3 contains 16 residues. This chain connects TRBV5-1 to TRBJ2-6; D possibly corresponds to TRBD1 (6 bases). This receptor was identified in a man between 18 and 29 years old in good health. The sequencing sample was made of naive CD4+ T cells sorted from blood. The subset here: CD45RA+ positively selected. The CDR3 DNA follows: TGCGCCAGCAGCTTGGCACAGGGAGCTGGGGCCAACGTCCTGACTTTC. This encodes CASSLAQGAGANVLTF.